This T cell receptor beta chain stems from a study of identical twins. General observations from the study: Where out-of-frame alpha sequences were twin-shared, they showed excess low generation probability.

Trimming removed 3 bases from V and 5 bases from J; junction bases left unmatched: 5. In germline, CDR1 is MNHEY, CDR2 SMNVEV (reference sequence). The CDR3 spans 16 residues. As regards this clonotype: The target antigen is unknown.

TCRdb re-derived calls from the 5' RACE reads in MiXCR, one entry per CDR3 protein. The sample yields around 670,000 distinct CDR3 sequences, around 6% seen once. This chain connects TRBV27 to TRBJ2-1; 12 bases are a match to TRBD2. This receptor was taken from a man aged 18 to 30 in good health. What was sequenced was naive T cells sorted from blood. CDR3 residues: CASSFLLAGGNNEQFF. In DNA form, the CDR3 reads TGTGCCAGCAGTTTTCTACTAGCGGGAGGCAACAATGAGCAGTTCTTC.